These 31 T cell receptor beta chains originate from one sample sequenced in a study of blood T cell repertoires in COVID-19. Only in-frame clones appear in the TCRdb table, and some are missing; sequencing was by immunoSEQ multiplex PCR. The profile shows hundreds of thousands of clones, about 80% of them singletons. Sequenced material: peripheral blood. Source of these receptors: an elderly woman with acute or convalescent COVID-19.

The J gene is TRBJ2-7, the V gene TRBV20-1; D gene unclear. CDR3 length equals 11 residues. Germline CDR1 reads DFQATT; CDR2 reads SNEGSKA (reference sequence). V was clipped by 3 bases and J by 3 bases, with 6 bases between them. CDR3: CSASLDYEQYF. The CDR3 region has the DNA TGCAGTGCTAGCTTAGACTACGAGCAGTACTTC.

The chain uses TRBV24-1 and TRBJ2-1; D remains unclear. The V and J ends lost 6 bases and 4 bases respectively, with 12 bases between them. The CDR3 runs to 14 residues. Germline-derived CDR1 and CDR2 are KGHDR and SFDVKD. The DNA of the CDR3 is TGTGCCACCAGTTCCAATGGGCCTTACAATGAGCAGTTCTTC. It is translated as CATSSNGPYNEQFF.

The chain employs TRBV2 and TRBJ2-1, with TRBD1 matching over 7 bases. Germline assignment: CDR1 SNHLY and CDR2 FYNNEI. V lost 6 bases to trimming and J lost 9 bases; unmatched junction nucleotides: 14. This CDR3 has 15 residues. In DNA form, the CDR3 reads TGTGCCAGCAGGGCCACCGACAGGGCAGGAGGTGAGCAGTTCTTC. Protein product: CASRATDRAGGEQFF.

This CDR3 is CASTVPGQGALQGRANVLTF. The CDR3 nucleotides are TGTGCCAGCACAGTACCGGGACAGGGGGCCTTACAGGGAAGGGCCAACGTCCTGACTTTC. The chain has TRBV7-3 and TRBJ2-6, with 12 bases aligning to TRBD1. Germline assignment: CDR1 SGHTA and CDR2 FQGTGA. Losses at the gene ends were 7 bases for V and 5 bases for J; bases not matched to a gene: 18. This CDR3 comprises 20 residues.

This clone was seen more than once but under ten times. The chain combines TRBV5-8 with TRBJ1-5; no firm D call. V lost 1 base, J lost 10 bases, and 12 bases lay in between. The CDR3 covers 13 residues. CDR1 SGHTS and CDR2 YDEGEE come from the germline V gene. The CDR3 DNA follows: TGTGCCAGCAGCTTGCGGCCGGGTCAACCCCAGCATTTT. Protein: CASSLRPGQPQHF.

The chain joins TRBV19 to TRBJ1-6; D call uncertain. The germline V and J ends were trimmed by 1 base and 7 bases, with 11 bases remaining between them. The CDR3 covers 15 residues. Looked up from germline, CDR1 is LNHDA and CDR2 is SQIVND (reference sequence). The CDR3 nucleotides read TGTGCCAGTAGTATAGGGAGCCGTTCAAATTCACCCCTCCACTTT. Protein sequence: CASSIGSRSNSPLHF.

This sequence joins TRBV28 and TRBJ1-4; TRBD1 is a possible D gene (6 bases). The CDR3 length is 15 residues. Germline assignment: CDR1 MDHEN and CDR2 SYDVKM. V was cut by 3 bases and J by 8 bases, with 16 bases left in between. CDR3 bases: TGTGCCAGCAGTTTGAAGGGGGGGGCGAGGGAAAAACTGTTTTTT. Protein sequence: CASSLKGGAREKLFF.

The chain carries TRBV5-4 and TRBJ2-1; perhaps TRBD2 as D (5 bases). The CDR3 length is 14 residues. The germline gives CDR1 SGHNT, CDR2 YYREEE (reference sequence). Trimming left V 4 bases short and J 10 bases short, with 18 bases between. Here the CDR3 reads CASSPGGVFGEQFF. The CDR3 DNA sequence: TGTGCCAGCAGCCCTGGAGGTGTTTTTGGGGAGCAGTTCTTC.

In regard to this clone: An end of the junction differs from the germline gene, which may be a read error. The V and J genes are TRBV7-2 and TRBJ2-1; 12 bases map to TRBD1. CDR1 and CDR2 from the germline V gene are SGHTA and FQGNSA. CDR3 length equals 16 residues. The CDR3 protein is CASSLGGTGGGNGQFF. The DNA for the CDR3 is TGTGCCAGCAGCTTAGGTGGGACAGGGGGCGGCAATGGGCAGTTCTTC.

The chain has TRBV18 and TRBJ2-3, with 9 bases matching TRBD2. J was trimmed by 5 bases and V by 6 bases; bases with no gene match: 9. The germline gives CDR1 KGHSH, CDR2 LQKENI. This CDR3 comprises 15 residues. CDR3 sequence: CASSEGLAGQDTQYF. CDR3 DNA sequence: TGTGCCAGCTCGGAAGGGCTAGCGGGACAAGATACGCAGTATTTT.

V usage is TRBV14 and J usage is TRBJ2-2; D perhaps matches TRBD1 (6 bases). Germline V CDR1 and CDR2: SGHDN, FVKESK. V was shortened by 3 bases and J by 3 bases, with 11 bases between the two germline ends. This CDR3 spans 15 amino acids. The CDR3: CASSHRDTYTGELFF. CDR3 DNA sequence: TGTGCCAGCAGCCACCGGGACACCTACACCGGGGAGCTGTTTTTT.

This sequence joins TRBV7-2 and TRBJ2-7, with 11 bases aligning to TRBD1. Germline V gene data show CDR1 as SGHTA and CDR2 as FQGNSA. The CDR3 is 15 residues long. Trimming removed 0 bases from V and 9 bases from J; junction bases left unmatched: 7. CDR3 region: CASSLAGQGDFWQYF. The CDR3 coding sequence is TGTGCCAGCAGCTTAGCGGGACAGGGGGACTTCTGGCAGTACTTC.

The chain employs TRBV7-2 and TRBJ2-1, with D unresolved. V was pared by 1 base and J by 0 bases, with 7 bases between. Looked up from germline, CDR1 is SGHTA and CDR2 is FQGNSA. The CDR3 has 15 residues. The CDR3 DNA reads TGTGCCAGCAGCTTAGGAGTACGCTCCTACAATGAGCAGTTCTTC. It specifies CASSLGVRSYNEQFF. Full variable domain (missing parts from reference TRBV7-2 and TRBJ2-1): GAGVSQSPSNKVTEKGKDVELRCDPISGHTALYWYRQSLGQGLEFLIYFQGNSAPDKSGLPSDRFSAERTGGSVSTLTIQRTQQEDSAVYLCASSLGVRSYNEQFFGPGTRLTVL.

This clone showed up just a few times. CDR3 amino acids: CATSSRGHITASNQPQHF. The CDR3 region has the DNA TGTGCCACCAGCAGTAGGGGGCATATAACGGCAAGCAATCAGCCCCAGCATTTT. The genes are TRBV15 and TRBJ1-5; 7 positions agree with TRBD1. Per germline, CDR1 LNHNV and CDR2 YYDKDF (reference sequence). V gave up 3 bases and J gave up 1 base; unmatched junction bases: 12. This CDR3 spans 18 amino acids.

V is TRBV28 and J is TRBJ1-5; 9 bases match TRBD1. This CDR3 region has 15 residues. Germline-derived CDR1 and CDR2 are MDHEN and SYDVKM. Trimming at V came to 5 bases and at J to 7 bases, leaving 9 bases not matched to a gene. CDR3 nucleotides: TGTGCCAGCAGTCCCCGTGGGACAGGGATACAGCCCCAGCATTTT. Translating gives CASSPRGTGIQPQHF.

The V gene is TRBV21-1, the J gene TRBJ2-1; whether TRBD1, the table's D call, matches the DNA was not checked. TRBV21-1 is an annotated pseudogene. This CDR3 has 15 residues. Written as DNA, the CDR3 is TGTGCCAGCAGCTGGGAAAGGACACCGGTTCCCCCGGCGTTCTTC. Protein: CASSWERTPVPPAFF.

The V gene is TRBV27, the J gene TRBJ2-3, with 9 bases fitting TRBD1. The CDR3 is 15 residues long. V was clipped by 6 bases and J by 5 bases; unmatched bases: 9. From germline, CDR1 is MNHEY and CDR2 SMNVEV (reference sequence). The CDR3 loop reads CASSPGQGRGDTQYF. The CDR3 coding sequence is TGTGCCAGCAGCCCAGGACAGGGGCGGGGAGATACGCAGTATTTT.

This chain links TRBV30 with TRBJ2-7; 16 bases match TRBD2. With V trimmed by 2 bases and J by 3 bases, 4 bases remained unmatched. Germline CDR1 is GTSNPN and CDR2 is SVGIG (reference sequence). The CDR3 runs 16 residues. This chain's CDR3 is CAWSFGTSGRDYEQYF. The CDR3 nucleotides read TGTGCCTGGAGTTTCGGGACTAGCGGGAGGGACTACGAGCAGTACTTC.

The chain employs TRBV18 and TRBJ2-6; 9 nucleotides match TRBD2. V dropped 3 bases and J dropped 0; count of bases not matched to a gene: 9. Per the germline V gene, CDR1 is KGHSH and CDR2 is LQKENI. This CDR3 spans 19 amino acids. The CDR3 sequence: CASSPGLATKSSGANVLTF. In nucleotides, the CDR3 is TGTGCCAGCTCACCCGGACTAGCGACTAAAAGCTCTGGGGCCAACGTCCTGACTTTC.

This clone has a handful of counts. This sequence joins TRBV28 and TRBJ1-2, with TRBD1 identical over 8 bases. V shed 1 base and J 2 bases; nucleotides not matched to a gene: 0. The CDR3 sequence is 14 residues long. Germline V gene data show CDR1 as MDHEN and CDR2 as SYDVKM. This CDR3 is CASSLSGGNYGYTF. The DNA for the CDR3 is TGTGCCAGCAGTTTATCAGGGGGCAACTATGGCTACACCTTC.

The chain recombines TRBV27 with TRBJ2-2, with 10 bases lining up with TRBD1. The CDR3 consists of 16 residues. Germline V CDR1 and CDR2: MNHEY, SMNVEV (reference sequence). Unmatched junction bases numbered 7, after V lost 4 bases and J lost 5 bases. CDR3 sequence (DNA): TGTGCCAGCAGTTCTTGGATGGGACAGGGGACCGGGGAGCTGTTTTTT. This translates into CASSSWMGQGTGELFF.

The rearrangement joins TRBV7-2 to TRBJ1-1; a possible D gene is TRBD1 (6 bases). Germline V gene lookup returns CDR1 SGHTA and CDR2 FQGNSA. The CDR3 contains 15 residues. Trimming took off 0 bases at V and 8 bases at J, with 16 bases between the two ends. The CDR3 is CASSLAPPGAREAFF. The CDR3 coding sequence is TGTGCCAGCAGCTTAGCGCCTCCAGGGGCTCGGGAAGCTTTCTTT. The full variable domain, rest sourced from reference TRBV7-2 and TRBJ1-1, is GAGVSQSPSNKVTEKGKDVELRCDPISGHTALYWYRQSLGQGLEFLIYFQGNSAPDKSGLPSDRFSAERTGGSVSTLTIQRTQQEDSAVYLCASSLAPPGAREAFFGQGTRLTVV.

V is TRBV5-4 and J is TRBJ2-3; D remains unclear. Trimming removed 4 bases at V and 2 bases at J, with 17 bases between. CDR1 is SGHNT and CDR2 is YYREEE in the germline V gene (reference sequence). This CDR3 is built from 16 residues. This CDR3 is CASSPIPLLTTDTQYF. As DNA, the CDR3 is TGTGCCAGCAGCCCAATCCCCCTACTAACCACAGATACGCAGTATTTT.

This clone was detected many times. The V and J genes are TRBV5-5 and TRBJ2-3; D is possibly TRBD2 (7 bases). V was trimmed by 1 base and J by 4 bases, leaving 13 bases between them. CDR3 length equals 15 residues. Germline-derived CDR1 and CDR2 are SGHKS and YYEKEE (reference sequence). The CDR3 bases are TGTGCCAGCAGCTTGTTCACCGGGGGGCCAGATACGCAGTATTTT. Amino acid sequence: CASSLFTGGPDTQYF.

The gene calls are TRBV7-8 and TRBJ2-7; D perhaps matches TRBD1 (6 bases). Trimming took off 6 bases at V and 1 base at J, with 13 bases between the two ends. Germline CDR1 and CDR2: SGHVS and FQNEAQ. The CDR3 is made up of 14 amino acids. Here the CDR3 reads CASRPQGRSYEQYF. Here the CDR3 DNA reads TGTGCCAGCAGACCACAGGGAAGATCCTACGAGCAGTACTTC.

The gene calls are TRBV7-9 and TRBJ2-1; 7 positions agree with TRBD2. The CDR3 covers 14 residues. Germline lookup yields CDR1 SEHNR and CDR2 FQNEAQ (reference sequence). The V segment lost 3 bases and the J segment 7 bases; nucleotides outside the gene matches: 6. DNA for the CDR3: TGTGCCAGCAGCTTCATCGACGGGGGGAATGAGCAGTTCTTC. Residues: CASSFIDGGNEQFF.

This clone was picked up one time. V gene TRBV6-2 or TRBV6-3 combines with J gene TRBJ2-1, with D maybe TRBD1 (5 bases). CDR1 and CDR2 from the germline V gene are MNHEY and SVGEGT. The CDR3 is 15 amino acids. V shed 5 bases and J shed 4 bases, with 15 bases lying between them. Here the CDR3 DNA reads TGTGCCAGCAGTCCCGCCCGACAGAATTACAATGAGCAGTTCTTC. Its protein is CASSPARQNYNEQFF.

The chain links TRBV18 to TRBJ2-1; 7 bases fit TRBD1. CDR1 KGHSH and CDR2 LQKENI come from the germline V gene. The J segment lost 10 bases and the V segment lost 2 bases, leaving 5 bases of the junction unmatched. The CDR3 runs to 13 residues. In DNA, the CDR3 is TGTGCCAGCTCACCAGGGGACAGTAGGGAGCAGTTCTTC. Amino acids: CASSPGDSREQFF. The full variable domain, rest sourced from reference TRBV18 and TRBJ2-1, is NAGVMQNPRHLVRRRGQEARLRCSPMKGHSHVYWYRQLPEEGLKFMVYLQKENIIDESGMPKERFSAEFPKEGPSILRIQQVVRGDSAAYFCASSPGDSREQFFGPGTRLTVL.

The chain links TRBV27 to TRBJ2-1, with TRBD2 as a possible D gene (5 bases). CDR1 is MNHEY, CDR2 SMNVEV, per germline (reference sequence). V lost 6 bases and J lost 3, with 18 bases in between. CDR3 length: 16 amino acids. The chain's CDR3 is CASSQRMRELYNEQFF. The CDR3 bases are TGTGCCAGCAGCCAGCGCATGAGGGAGCTCTACAATGAGCAGTTCTTC.

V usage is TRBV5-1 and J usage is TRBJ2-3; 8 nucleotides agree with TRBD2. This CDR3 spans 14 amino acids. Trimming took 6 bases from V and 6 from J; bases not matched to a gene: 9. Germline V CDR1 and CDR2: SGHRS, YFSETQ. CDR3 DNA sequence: TGCGCCAGCACCCCTACTAGCGGAGGTGATACGCAGTATTTT. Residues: CASTPTSGGDTQYF. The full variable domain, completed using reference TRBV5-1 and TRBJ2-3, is KAGVTQTPRYLIKTRGQQVTLSCSPISGHRSVSWYQQTPGQGLQFLFEYFSETQRNKGNFPGRFSGRQFSNSRSEMNVSTLELGDSALYLCASTPTSGGDTQYFGPGTRLTVL.

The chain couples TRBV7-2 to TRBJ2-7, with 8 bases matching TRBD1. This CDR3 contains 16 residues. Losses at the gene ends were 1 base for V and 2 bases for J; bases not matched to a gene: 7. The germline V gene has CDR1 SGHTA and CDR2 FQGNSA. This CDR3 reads CASSLGSGGYTYEQYF. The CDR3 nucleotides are TGTGCCAGCAGCTTAGGGTCAGGGGGCTATACCTACGAGCAGTACTTC. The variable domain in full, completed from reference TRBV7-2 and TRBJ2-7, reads GAGVSQSPSNKVTEKGKDVELRCDPISGHTALYWYRQSLGQGLEFLIYFQGNSAPDKSGLPSDRFSAERTGGSVSTLTIQRTQQEDSAVYLCASSLGSGGYTYEQYFGPGTRLTVT.